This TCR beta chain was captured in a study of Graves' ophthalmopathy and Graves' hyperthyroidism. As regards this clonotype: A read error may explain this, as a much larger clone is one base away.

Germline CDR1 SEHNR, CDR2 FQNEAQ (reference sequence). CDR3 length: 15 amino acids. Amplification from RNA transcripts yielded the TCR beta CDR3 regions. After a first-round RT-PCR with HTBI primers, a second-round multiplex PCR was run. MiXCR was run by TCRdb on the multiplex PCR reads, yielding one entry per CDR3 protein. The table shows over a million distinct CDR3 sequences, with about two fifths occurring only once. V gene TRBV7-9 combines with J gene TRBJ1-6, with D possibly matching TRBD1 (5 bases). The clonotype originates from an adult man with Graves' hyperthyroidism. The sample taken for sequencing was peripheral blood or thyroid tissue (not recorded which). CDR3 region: CASSPDGQGPRPLHF. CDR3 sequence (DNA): TGCGCCAGCAGCCCAGATGGGCAGGGCCCGCGACCCCTCCACTTT.